This T cell receptor (beta chain) is from a study of OX40 agonist ivuxolimab in advanced cancers. This CDR3 contains 17 residues. Germline V gene lookup returns CDR1 SGHNT and CDR2 YYREEE (reference sequence). V shed 0 bases and J 1 base; nucleotides not matched to a gene: 6. On this clone: As yet, its antigen is unknown.

Whole-study findings and limits: Expanded clones were, on average, more numerous in CD8+ T cells than in CD4+. Partly responding patients at 0.1-3.0 mg/kg showed some of the smallest clonal expansion.

Sequencing was performed with immunoSEQ multiplex PCR; in TCRdb, only in-frame clones are kept and a portion is missing. The table shows about 100,000 clones, with over 75% occurring only once. Autoimmune disease history or systemic immunosuppression barred patients. The chain carries TRBV5-4 and TRBJ2-5; 10 bases are a match to TRBD2. Sequencing used CD4+ or CD8+ T cells sorted from blood, obtained in a trial of the OX40 agonist ivuxolimab. The source is an adult with an advanced solid tumor such as melanoma, head and neck, liver or kidney cancer. The CDR3 nucleotides read TGTGCCAGCAGCTTGGCGACAAGGACTAGCGGCCAAGAGACCCAGTACTTC. It encodes CASSLATRTSGQETQYF.